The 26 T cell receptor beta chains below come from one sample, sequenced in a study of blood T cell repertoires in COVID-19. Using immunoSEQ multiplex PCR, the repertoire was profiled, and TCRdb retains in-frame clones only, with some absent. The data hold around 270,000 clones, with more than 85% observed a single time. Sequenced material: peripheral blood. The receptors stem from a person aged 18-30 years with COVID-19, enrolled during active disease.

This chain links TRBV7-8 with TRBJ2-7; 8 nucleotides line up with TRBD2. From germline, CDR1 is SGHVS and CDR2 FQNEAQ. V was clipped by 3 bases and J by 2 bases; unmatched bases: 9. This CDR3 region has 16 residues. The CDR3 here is CASSLGRSGGPYEQYF. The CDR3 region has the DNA TGTGCCAGCAGCTTGGGGAGGAGCGGGGGCCCCTACGAGCAGTACTTC.

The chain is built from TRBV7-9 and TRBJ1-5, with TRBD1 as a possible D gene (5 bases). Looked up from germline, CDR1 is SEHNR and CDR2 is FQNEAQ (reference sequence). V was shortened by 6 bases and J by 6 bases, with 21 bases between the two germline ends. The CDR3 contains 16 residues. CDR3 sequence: CASSKEIRGSGQPQHF. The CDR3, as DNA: TGTGCCAGCAGTAAAGAGATCCGGGGGTCCGGTCAGCCCCAGCATTTT.

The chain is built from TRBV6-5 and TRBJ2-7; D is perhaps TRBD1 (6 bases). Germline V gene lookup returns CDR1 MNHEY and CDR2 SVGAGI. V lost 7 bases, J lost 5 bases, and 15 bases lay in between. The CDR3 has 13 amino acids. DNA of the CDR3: TGTGCCAGCACACAAACAGGGTCCCACGAGCAGTACTTC. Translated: CASTQTGSHEQYF.

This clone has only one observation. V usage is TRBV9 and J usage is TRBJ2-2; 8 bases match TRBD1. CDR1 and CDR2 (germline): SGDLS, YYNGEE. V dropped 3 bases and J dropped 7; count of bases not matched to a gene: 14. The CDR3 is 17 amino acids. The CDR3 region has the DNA TGTGCCAGCAGCGAACGAAGCAGGGGGCAAGCGGACGGGGAGCTGTTTTTT. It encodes CASSERSRGQADGELFF.

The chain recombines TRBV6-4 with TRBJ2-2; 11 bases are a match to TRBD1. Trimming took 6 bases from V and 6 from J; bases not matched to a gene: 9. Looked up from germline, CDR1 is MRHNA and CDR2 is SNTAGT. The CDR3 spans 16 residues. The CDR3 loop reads CASREDPGQGAGELFF. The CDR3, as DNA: TGTGCCAGCAGAGAGGACCCGGGACAGGGGGCCGGGGAGCTGTTTTTT.

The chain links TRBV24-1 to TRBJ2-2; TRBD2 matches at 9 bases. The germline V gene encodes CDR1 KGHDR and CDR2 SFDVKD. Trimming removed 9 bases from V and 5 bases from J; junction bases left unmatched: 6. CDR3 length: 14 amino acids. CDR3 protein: CATRGRAETGELFF. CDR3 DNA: TGTGCCACCCGCGGGAGGGCCGAGACCGGGGAGCTGTTTTTT.

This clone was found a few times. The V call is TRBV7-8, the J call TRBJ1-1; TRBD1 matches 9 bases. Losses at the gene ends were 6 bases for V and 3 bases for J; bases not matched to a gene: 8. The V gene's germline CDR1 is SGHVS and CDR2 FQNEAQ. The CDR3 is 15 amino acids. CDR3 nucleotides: TGTGCCAGCAGGACTCCGGGACAGGGAGACACTGAAGCTTTCTTT. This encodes CASRTPGQGDTEAFF.

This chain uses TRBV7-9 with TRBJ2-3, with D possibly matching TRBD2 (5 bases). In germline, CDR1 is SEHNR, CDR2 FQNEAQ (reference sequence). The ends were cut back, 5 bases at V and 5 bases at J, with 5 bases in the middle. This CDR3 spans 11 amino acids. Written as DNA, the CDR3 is TGTGCCAGCAGCGGGAGAGATACGCAGTATTTT. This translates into CASSGRDTQYF.

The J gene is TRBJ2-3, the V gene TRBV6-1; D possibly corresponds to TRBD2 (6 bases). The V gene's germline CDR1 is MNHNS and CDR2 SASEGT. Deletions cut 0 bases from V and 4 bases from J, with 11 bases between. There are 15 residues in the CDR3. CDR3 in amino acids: CASSEAGGGSDTQYF. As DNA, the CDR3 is TGTGCCAGCAGTGAAGCGGGAGGAGGCTCAGATACGCAGTATTTT.

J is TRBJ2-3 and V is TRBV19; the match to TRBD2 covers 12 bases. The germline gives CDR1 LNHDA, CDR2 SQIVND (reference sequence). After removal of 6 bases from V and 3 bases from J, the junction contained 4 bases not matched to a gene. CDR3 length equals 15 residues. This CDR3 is CASRSGLAGTDTQYF. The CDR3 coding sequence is TGTGCCAGTAGATCCGGACTAGCGGGAACAGATACGCAGTATTTT.

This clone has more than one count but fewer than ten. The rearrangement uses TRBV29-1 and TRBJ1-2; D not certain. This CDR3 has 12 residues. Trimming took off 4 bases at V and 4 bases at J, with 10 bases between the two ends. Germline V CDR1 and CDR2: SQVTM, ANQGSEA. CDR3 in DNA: TGCAGCGTTGTAACATCCAGCTATGGCTACACCTTC. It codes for CSVVTSSYGYTF.

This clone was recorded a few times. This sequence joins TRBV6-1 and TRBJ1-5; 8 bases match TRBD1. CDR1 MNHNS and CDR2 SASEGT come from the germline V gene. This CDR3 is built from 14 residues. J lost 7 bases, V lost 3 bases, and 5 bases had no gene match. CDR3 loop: CASSDPDRVQPQHF. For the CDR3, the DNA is TGTGCCAGCAGTGACCCGGACAGGGTCCAGCCCCAGCATTTT.

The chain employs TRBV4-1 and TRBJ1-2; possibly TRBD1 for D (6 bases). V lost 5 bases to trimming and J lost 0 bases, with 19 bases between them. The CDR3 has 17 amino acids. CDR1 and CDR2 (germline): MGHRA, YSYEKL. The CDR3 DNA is TGCGCCAGCAGCGACCTTGGGGGGGCCGCGGCTAACTATGGCTACACCTTC. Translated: CASSDLGGAAANYGYTF.

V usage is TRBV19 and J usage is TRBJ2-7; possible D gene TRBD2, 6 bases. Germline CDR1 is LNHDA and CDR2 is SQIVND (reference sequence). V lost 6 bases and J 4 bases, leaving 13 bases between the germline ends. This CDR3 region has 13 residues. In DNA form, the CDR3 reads TGTGCCAGTAGCCTCGCTGGGGGGTACGAGCAGTACTTC. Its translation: CASSLAGGYEQYF.

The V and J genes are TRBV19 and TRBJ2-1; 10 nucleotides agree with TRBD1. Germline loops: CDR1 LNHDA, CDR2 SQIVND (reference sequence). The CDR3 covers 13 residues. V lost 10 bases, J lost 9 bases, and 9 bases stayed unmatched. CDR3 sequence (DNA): TGTGCCACCAAGACAGGGGGCCTTCGTGAGCAGTTCTTC. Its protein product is CATKTGGLREQFF. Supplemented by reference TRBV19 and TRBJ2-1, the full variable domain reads DGGITQSPKYLFRKEGQNVTLSCEQNLNHDAMYWYRQDPGQGLRLIYYSQIVNDFQKGDIAEGYSVSREKKESFPLTVTSAQKNPTAFYLCATKTGGLREQFFGPGTRLTVL.

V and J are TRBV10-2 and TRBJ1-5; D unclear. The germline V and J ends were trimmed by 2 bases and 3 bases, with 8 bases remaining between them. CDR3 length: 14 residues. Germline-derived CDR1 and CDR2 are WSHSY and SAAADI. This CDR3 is CASSEGQVNQPQHF. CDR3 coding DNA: TGCGCCAGCAGTGAGGGCCAGGTCAATCAGCCCCAGCATTTT.

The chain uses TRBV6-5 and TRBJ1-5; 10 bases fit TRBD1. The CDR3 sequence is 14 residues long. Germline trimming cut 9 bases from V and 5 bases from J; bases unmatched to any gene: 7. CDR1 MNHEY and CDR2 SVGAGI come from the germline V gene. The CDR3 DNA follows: TGTGCCAGTCAGGACAGGGGGGAATATCAGCCCCAGCATTTT. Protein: CASQDRGEYQPQHF.

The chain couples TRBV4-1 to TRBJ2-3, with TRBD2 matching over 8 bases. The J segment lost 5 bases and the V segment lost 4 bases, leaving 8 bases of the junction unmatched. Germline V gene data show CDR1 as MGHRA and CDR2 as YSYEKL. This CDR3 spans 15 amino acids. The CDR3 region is CASSPTGGVEDTQYF. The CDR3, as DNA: TGCGCCAGCAGCCCTACGGGAGGGGTGGAAGATACGCAGTATTTT.

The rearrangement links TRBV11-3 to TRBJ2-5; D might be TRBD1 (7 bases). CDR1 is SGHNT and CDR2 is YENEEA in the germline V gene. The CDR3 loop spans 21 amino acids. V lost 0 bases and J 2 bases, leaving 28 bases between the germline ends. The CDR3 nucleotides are TGTGCCAGCAGCTTAGACAGGGGGGAAACTAGGAGTTTCTCCCCTCAAGAGACCCAGTACTTC. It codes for CASSLDRGETRSFSPQETQYF. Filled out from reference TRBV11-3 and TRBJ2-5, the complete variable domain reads EAGVVQSPRYKIIEKKQPVAFWCNPISGHNTLYWYLQNLGQGPELLIRYENEEAVDDSQLPKDRFSAERLKGVDSTLKIQPAELGDSAVYLCASSLDRGETRSFSPQETQYFGPGTRLLVL.

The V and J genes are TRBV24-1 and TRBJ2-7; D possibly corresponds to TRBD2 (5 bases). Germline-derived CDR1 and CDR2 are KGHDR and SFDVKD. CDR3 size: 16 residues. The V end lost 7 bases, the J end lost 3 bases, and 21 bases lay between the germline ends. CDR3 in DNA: TGTGCCACCAGCGGGGAGACAACTGTCGAGGGCTACGAGCAGTACTTC. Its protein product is CATSGETTVEGYEQYF.

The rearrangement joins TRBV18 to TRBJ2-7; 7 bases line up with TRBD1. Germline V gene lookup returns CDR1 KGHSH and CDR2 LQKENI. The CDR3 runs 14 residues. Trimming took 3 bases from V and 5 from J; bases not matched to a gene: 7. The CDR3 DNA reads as TGTGCCAGCTCACCTGTAGACAGGGTGCACGAGCAGTACTTC. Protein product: CASSPVDRVHEQYF. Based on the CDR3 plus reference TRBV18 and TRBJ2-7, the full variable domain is NAGVMQNPRHLVRRRGQEARLRCSPMKGHSHVYWYRQLPEEGLKFMVYLQKENIIDESGMPKERFSAEFPKEGPSILRIQQVVRGDSAAYFCASSPVDRVHEQYFGPGTRLTVT.

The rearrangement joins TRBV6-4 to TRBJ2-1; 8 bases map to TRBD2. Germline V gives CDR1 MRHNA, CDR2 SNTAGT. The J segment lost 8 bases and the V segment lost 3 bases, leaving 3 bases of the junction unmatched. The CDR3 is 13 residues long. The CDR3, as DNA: TGTGCCAGCAGTGATGGGACTAGACATGAGCAGTTCTTC. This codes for CASSDGTRHEQFF.

The CDR3 nucleotides read TGTGCCAGCAGTCCCGACAGGGGCACGAACAATGAGCAGTTCTTC. Translated: CASSPDRGTNNEQFF. The chain is built from TRBV2 and TRBJ2-1, with 8 bases lining up with TRBD1. The CDR3 is 15 amino acids. The V segment lost 5 bases and the J segment 5 bases; nucleotides outside the gene matches: 8. Germline V CDR1 and CDR2: SNHLY, FYNNEI.

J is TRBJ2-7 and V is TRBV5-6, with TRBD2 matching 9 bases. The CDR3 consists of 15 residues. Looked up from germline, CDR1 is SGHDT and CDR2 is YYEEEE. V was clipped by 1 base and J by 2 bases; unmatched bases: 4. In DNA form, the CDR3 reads TGTGCCAGCAGCTTGTTAGCGGGAGTCCCCTACGAGCAGTACTTC. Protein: CASSLLAGVPYEQYF. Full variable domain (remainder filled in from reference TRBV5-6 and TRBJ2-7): DAGVTQSPTHLIKTRGQQVTLRCSPKSGHDTVSWYQQALGQGPQFIFQYYEEEERQRGNFPDRFSGHQFPNYSSELNVNALLLGDSALYLCASSLLAGVPYEQYFGPGTRLTVT.

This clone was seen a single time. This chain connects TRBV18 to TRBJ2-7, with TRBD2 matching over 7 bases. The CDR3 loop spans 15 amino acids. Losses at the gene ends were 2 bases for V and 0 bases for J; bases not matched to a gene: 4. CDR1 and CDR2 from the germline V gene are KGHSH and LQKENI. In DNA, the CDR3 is TGTGCCAGCTCACCAGTCGGGGGGAGCTCCTACGAGCAGTACTTC. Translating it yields CASSPVGGSSYEQYF.

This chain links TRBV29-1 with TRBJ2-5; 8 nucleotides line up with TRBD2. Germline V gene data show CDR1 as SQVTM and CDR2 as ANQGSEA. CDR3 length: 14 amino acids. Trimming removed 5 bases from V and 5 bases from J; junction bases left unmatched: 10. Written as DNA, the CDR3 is TGCAGCGTTACGCTAGCGGGTGGGGTCGAGACCCAGTACTTC. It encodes CSVTLAGGVETQYF.